This T cell receptor beta chain stems from a study of glioma-infiltrating T cells (dated by TCRdb to about 2016). The study in broad terms: TCR alpha- and beta-chain repertoires were sequenced from glioma tissue, non-neoplastic brain tissue and matched peripheral blood mononuclear cells. Three low-grade glioma patients, 7 or 8 primary glioblastoma patients and three non-glioma patients contributing non-neoplastic brain tissue were included in the paired cohort. To gauge divergence between tissue and blood T-cell populations, every tissue-infiltrating repertoire was compared against the peripheral blood repertoire from the same patient.

The sample holds a few counts of this clonotype. The target of this receptor is not known. Base qualities are not at hand, and no much larger clone is one base apart. The CDR3, from cysteine to phenylalanine, totals 14 residues. Only the CDR3 region is kept as DNA, spanning 42 bases read in frame from base 1. V drops 5 bases and J drops 0 bases, leaving 11 bases in between. Taken from the germline V gene, the CDR1 and CDR2 loops are MNHNS and SASEGT. TCR alpha and beta CDR3 regions were amplified with the iRepertoire nested amplicon-rescue multiplex PCR (arm-PCR) platform from RNA. The input for one-step reverse transcription and amplification was about 85-400 ng of tissue mRNA or PBMC total RNA. Following bead purification, Illumina adapters were added through a secondary multiplex PCR, and the libraries were then gel-purified between 200 and 400 bp. Internal 6-nucleotide barcodes were carried by the libraries and were used for demultiplexing. Sequencing of libraries was performed on an Illumina MiSeq with 2x220 or 2x250 nucleotide paired-end reads. On the authors' methods: FLASH 1.2.11 was used to merge paired reads, and BWA-MEM then aligned the reads to the GRCh37 human genome before TRA and TRB reads were extracted. For V and J assignment, an IMGT-derived reference of cassette sequences and CDR3 motifs that included pseudogenes was used. Three-frame translation of reads was performed, and productive CDR3s were defined as those with a C...FGXG motif and no stop codons. Unique combinations of V-J cassette pair and CDR3 amino acid sequence were defined as clonotypes. Reads were filtered by Hamming distance, with the threshold set by the sequence error rate of each sample in mapped regions. The public reads were quality trimmed at Q25 with fastp and then assembled into clones with MiXCR by TCRdb, keeping productive beta chains. Entries that share a CDR3 protein sequence are merged under the most common genes and DNA. The V and J calls and clone size are TCRdb's, not the authors'. Within this sample are more than 110,000 distinct CDR3 sequences, with approximately 40% of them counted one time only. About a fifth of the sample goes to the ten largest clones.

Study-wide conclusions, independent of this receptor: Group comparisons were based on small numbers of patients: three non-neoplastic, three low-grade glioma and eight glioblastoma patients. Very few CDR3 sequences were found to be shared between tissue and blood, and this scarcity was attributed to high CDR3 diversity and limited sampling. VJ-independent divergence between tissue and blood was below expectation in non-neoplastic patients but above expectation in all gliomas, especially low-grade gliomas.

In this chain, TRBV6-1 is recombined with TRBJ2-7; the D gene cannot be named for sure. The sequence came from a human donor with low-grade glioma or glioblastoma, undergoing nonglioma brain surgery, or in good health (not recorded which). The sequenced sample was glioma tissue, nonneoplastic brain tissue, or PBMCs (not recorded which). DNA sequence: TGTGCCAGCAGTCTTGGACGGAGCTCCTACGAGCAGTACTTC. It codes for CASSLGRSSYEQYF.